The rows below give T cell receptor beta chains drawn from one sample of a study of blood T cell repertoires in COVID-19. Libraries were prepared by immunoSEQ multiplex PCR; TCRdb keeps only in-frame clonotypes and omits some of them. The sample has a few hundred thousand clones, roughly 90% seen once; the top ten hold approximately 3.3%. Sequencing was carried out using PBMCs or T cells enriched from blood (not recorded which). These receptors were collected from a woman between 45 and 60 years old in a cohort exposed to, infected with or recovered from COVID-19 (not recorded which). CDR3s include the opening cysteine and the closing phenylalanine or tryptophan. D genes are given only for firm matches. Rows may omit the clone size; those that give it use once, few, many or a size class.

j_call clone_size v_call d_call cdr3_length cdr3_nt cdr3_aa
TRBJ1-5 few TRBV3-1/TRBV3-2 NA 13 TGTGCCAGCAGCCAAGAGGTCGGGAGACCCCAGCATTTT CASSQEVGRPQHF
TRBJ2-1 NA TRBV10-2 NA 11 TGCGCCAGCAGAACGGGGATCGAGCAGTTCTTC CASRTGIEQFF
TRBJ1-6 NA TRBV12-2 NA 16 TGTGCAAGTCGCTTAGGACAGGAAATCTATAATTCACCCCTCCACTTT CASRLGQEIYNSPLHF
TRBJ2-1 NA TRBV5-1 TRBD1 16 TGCGCCAGCAGCCAACCTACAGGGGAAGGAGTCGGTGGGCAGTTCTTC CASSQPTGEGVGGQFF
TRBJ1-5 NA TRBV4-1 NA 14 TGCGCCAGCAGCCAAGGACTTGGCAATCAGCCCCAGCATTTT CASSQGLGNQPQHF
TRBJ2-5 NA TRBV6-5 NA 13 TGTGCCAGCAGTCGGACTGTACAAGAGACCCAGTACTTC CASSRTVQETQYF
TRBJ1-3 NA TRBV6-5 NA 14 TGTGCCAGCTTTACCTCGCGGCGGGGAAACACCATATATTTT CASFTSRRGNTIYF
TRBJ2-7 once TRBV6-2/TRBV6-3 TRBD1 15 TGTGCCAGCAGTTACTCTGGGACAGGGCTGGTCGAGCAGTACTTC CASSYSGTGLVEQYF
TRBJ1-2 NA TRBV18 NA 15 TGTGCCAGCTCACCCCGACAGGACTCTGGCTATGGCTACACCTTC CASSPRQDSGYGYTF
TRBJ1-2 few TRBV29-1 TRBD1 15 TGCAGCGTCGGGGGCTCCGGGACAGGGGGAAAGGGCTACACCTTC CSVGGSGTGGKGYTF
TRBJ1-1 NA TRBV4-1 NA 17 TGCGCCAGCAGCCAGCCGCTTCCTCGGGGGATGGGCACTGAAGCTTTCTTT CASSQPLPRGMGTEAFF
TRBJ2-5 NA TRBV2 NA 13 TGTGCCAGCAGGACCCCTCTGAGGGAGACCCAGTACTTC CASRTPLRETQYF
TRBJ1-3 NA TRBV5-6 NA 13 TGTGCCAGCAGCCTCCTTTCGGGAAACACCATATATTTT CASSLLSGNTIYF
TRBJ1-2 NA TRBV18 TRBD1 14 TGTGCCAGCTCACCCGACAGGGGATCCTATGACTACACCTTC CASSPDRGSYDYTF
TRBJ2-7 NA TRBV11-2 TRBD2 15 TGTGCCAGCAGCTTTGGCCCGGGGGGTTTCTACGAGCAGTACTTC CASSFGPGGFYEQYF
TRBJ2-6 NA TRBV9 NA 14 TGTGCCAGCAGCGGACACTCTGGGGCCAACGTCCTGACTTTC CASSGHSGANVLTF
TRBJ1-5 NA TRBV14 NA 15 TGTGCCAGCAGCCCCCCGCGGGAGGCCAATCAGCCCCAGCATTTT CASSPPREANQPQHF
TRBJ2-7 NA TRBV29-1 NA 12 TGCAGCGTAGGGGGATTCTCCTACGAGCAGTACTTC CSVGGFSYEQYF
TRBJ1-1 few TRBV16 NA 14 TGTGCCAGCAGACCCGTGAGGGTGAACACTGAAGCTTTCTTT CASRPVRVNTEAFF
TRBJ1-4 NA TRBV19 TRBD1 17 TGTGCCAGTAAACCTGGGTGGACAGGAGCAACTAATGAAAAACTGTTTTTT CASKPGWTGATNEKLFF
TRBJ1-2 NA TRBV5-4 TRBD1 15 TGTGCCAGCAGCTGGGACAGGGGGTCCAACTATGGCTACACCTTC CASSWDRGSNYGYTF
TRBJ2-5 NA TRBV12-3/TRBV12-4 NA 13 TGTGCCAGCTCTGGGGTAACAGGGGAGACCCAGTACTTC CASSGVTGETQYF
TRBJ1-2 NA TRBV2 NA 16 TGTGCCAGCAGTTTGGGCGCAGGGAGGGGTGTCGGTGGCTACACCTTC CASSLGAGRGVGGYTF
TRBJ2-7 NA TRBV6-5 TRBD2 11 TGTGCCAGCACGGGGGGCTACGAGCAGTACTTC CASTGGYEQYF